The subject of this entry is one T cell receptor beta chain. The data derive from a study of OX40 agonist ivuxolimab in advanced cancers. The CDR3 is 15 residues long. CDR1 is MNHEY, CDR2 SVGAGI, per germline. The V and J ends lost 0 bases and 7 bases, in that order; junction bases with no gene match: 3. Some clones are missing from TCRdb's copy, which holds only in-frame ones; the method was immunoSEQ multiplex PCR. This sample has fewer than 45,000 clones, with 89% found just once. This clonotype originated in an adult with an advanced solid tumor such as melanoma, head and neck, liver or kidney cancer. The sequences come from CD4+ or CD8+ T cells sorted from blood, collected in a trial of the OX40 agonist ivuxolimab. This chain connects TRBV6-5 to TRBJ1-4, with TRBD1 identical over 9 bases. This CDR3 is CASSYSGDRAEKLFF. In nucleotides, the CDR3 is TGTGCCAGCAGTTACTCGGGGGACAGGGCTGAAAAACTGTTTTTT.